One sample yielded the 14 T cell receptor beta chains listed below, sequenced in a study of blood T cell repertoires in COVID-19. Method: immunoSEQ multiplex PCR; TCRdb's copy keeps in-frame clones and lacks some. The sample has about 220,000 clones, about four fifths seen once. The sample was peripheral blood. The receptors originated from a woman in her seventies with acute or convalescent COVID-19.

This clone has more than one count but fewer than ten. This chain connects TRBV27 to TRBJ1-2; weak D call: TRBD1 (6 bases). CDR3 length: 13 residues. The germline V gene has CDR1 MNHEY and CDR2 SMNVEV (reference sequence). V was pared by 2 bases and J by 4 bases, with 8 bases between. The CDR3 sequence is CASSLQGSYGYTF. In DNA form, the CDR3 reads TGTGCCAGCAGTTTACAGGGGAGCTATGGCTACACCTTC.

This clone was seen only once. This chain uses TRBV4-2 with TRBJ1-2, with D possibly being TRBD1 (6 bases). The CDR3 extends over 16 amino acids. V was cut by 4 bases and J by 7 bases, with 22 bases left in between. Germline V lookup: CDR1 LGHNA, CDR2 YNFKEQ. Written as DNA, the CDR3 is TGTGCCAGCAGCCTGTACCGGGACATGACGGGAAGTGGCTACACCTTC. Translation gives CASSLYRDMTGSGYTF.

This rearrangement joins TRBV7-2 to TRBJ2-3; D might be TRBD2 (6 bases). CDR3 length: 13 residues. Germline CDR1 is SGHTA and CDR2 is FQGNSA. Trimming shortened V by 5 bases and J by 2 bases, and 8 bases separated the two germline ends. CDR3 protein: CASSLGLTDTQYF. CDR3 coding DNA: TGTGCCAGCAGCCTGGGACTCACAGATACGCAGTATTTT. The complete variable domain, with remaining parts taken from reference TRBV7-2 and TRBJ2-3, reads GAGVSQSPSNKVTEKGKDVELRCDPISGHTALYWYRQSLGQGLEFLIYFQGNSAPDKSGLPSDRFSAERTGGSVSTLTIQRTQQEDSAVYLCASSLGLTDTQYFGPGTRLTVL.

The V call is TRBV5-8, the J call TRBJ2-7, with 10 bases lining up with TRBD1. The V and J ends lost 3 bases and 9 bases, in that order; junction bases with no gene match: 6. Looked up from germline, CDR1 is SGHTS and CDR2 is YDEGEE. CDR3 length: 13 amino acids. As DNA, the CDR3 is TGTGCCAGCAGCTACACCGGGGACAGGGGGCAGTACTTC. This encodes CASSYTGDRGQYF.

The genes are TRBV24-1 and TRBJ2-7; D perhaps matches TRBD2 (6 bases). The germline CDR1 and CDR2 sequences are KGHDR and SFDVKD. V lost 4 bases and J lost 1, with 10 bases in between. The length of the CDR3 is 14 residues. The CDR3 bases are TGTGCCACCAGTGACCCCGGACTATCCTACGAGCAGTACTTC. Amino acids: CATSDPGLSYEQYF.

The gene calls are TRBV11-2 and TRBJ2-7; weak D call: TRBD2 (5 bases). This CDR3 comprises 13 residues. Trimming removed 5 bases from V and 5 bases from J, with 13 bases in between. Germline V gives CDR1 SGHAT, CDR2 FQNNGV. The CDR3 loop is CASSPREMHEQYF. The CDR3 nucleotides are TGTGCCAGCAGCCCAAGGGAGATGCACGAGCAGTACTTC.

The chain combines TRBV7-2 with TRBJ2-2; D possibly corresponds to TRBD1 (7 bases). With 5 bases removed from V and 2 bases from J, the gap between germline ends came to 15 bases. In germline, CDR1 is SGHTA, CDR2 FQGNSA. The CDR3 is 16 amino acids. As DNA, the CDR3 is TGTGCCAGCAGCATGCTGCAGGGGGGAAACACCGGGGAGCTGTTTTTT. This encodes CASSMLQGGNTGELFF.

A few counts support this clone. The chain uses TRBV20-1 and TRBJ1-2; no clear D gene. Germline assignment: CDR1 DFQATT and CDR2 SNEGSKA (reference sequence). V shed 0 bases and J shed 5 bases, with 4 bases lying between them. The CDR3 sequence is 11 residues long. The CDR3 coding sequence is TGCAGTGCTAGAGATCTGTATGGCTACACCTTC. It specifies CSARDLYGYTF.

The V and J genes are TRBV5-1 and TRBJ2-5; 9 positions match TRBD1. The germline gives CDR1 SGHRS, CDR2 YFSETQ. V shed 4 bases, J shed 5 bases, and the junction held 9 bases outside the gene matches. The CDR3 runs 15 residues. CDR3 coding DNA: TGCGCCAGCAGCGACCTTCGGACAGGGGAGGAGACCCAGTACTTC. This encodes CASSDLRTGEETQYF.

With regard to this clone: The DNA is omitted, as the CDR3 cannot be located on it reliably, and the CDR3 follows TCRdb's listing. This sequence joins TRBV6-5 and TRBJ2-5; no check of the table's D call, TRBD1, against the DNA was made. Germline CDR1 and CDR2: MNHEY and SVGAGI. The CDR3 contains 15 residues when both ends are counted. The CDR3: CASRSGQGFLETQYF.

The chain recombines TRBV12-5 with TRBJ1-3; no clear D. Germline assignment: CDR1 LGHNT and CDR2 FRNRAP. The V gene lost 1 base and the J gene lost 4 bases, with 14 bases spanning the gap. The CDR3 runs 16 residues. The CDR3 here is CASGLESGFRGNTIYF. The CDR3 DNA is TGTGCTAGTGGTTTGGAATCCGGGTTTCGCGGAAACACCATATATTTT.

The chain has TRBV5-1 and TRBJ2-4; D may be TRBD1 (5 bases). CDR3 length: 17 amino acids. The ends were cut back, 4 bases at V and 1 base at J, with 18 bases in the middle. Germline V gene sequence: CDR1 SGHRS, CDR2 YFSETQ. The CDR3: CASSRTWTIEAKNIQYF. The CDR3 DNA reads as TGCGCCAGCAGCAGGACATGGACGATCGAGGCCAAAAACATTCAGTACTTC. Drawing the rest from reference TRBV5-1 and TRBJ2-4, the complete variable domain is KAGVTQTPRYLIKTRGQQVTLSCSPISGHRSVSWYQQTPGQGLQFLFEYFSETQRNKGNFPGRFSGRQFSNSRSEMNVSTLELGDSALYLCASSRTWTIEAKNIQYFGAGTRLSVL.

The chain uses TRBV7-9 and TRBJ2-5, with 9 bases matching TRBD2. In germline, CDR1 is SEHNR, CDR2 FQNEAQ (reference sequence). V was pared by 2 bases and J by 5 bases, with 0 bases of the junction left unmatched. The CDR3 covers 13 residues. In nucleotides, the CDR3 is TGTGCCAGCAGCTTACTAGCGGGGGAGACCCAGTACTTC. This sequence encodes CASSLLAGETQYF. Filled out from reference TRBV7-9 and TRBJ2-5, the complete variable domain reads DTGVSQNPRHKITKRGQNVTFRCDPISEHNRLYWYRQTLGQGPEFLTYFQNEAQLEKSRLLSDRFSAERPKGSFSTLEIQRTEQGDSAMYLCASSLLAGETQYFGPGTRLLVL.

CDR3 residues: CASSLGQGTEAFF. The CDR3 DNA sequence: TGTGCCAGCAGCTTAGGGCAGGGCACTGAAGCTTTCTTT. V usage is TRBV7-8 and J usage is TRBJ1-1; possible D gene TRBD1, 5 bases. CDR1 is SGHVS and CDR2 is FQNEAQ in the germline V gene. V shed 1 base and J shed 4 bases, with 7 bases lying between them. The CDR3 has 13 amino acids.